The rows below give T cell receptor beta chains drawn from one sample of a study of blood T cells in healthy people across ages. TCRdb used MiXCR to reprocess the 5' RACE reads, holding one entry per CDR3 protein. The top ten hold 3% of the sample, which has some 850,000 distinct CDR3 sequences, under 30% seen once. These same records also appear under a second study, on T cells of mothers and their children.

The sample taken for sequencing was blood. The receptors were sampled from a boy between 10 and 17 years old in good health. Both conserved end residues are part of each CDR3. The D gene is left open where the match is weak. Expanded clones are given a class, and other clones once, few, many or no size at all.

V gene	D gene	J gene	clone size	CDR3 DNA	CDR3 protein
TRBV20-1	.	TRBJ1-4	.	TGCAGTGCTAGAGACTTCGGGACACGTAATGAAAAACTGTTTTTT	CSARDFGTRNEKLFF
TRBV11-2	TRBD2	TRBJ2-5	.	TGTGCCAGCAGCTTAGATATTCTAGCGGGGGCCCCGTGGTTCTTC	CASSLDILAGAPWFF
TRBV15	.	TRBJ1-2	.	TGTGCCACCAGCAGAGATTTGACGGACTATGGCTACACCTTC	CATSRDLTDYGYTF
TRBV12-3/TRBV12-4	TRBD1	TRBJ1-4	.	TGTGCCAGCGCCACCCGGGACAGGGATGAAAAACTGTTTTTT	CASATRDRDEKLFF
TRBV6-1	TRBD2	TRBJ2-2	.	TGTGCCAGCAGTCCCCGGTGGGCGCGGGGGGCCCTAACCGGGGAGCTGTTTTTT	CASSPRWARGALTGELFF
TRBV3-1	TRBD1	TRBJ1-2	.	TGTGCCAGCAGCCACACAGGGGAACCCTATGGCTACACCTTC	CASSHTGEPYGYTF
TRBV30	.	TRBJ1-4	.	TGTGCCTGGAGTGTAGTGGGACACTTCGAAAAACTGTTTTTT	CAWSVVGHFEKLFF
TRBV5-1	.	TRBJ1-4	.	TGCGCCAGCAGCCCGGGCCCCGAAGATGAAAAACTGTTTTTT	CASSPGPEDEKLFF
TRBV2	TRBD1	TRBJ2-3	.	TGTGCCAGCAGTGAGGGACAGTTTTTCACAGATACGCAGTATTTT	CASSEGQFFTDTQYF
TRBV10-3	.	TRBJ2-1	few	TGTGCCATCAGTGAGTCTTCCTACAATGAGCAGTTCTTC	CAISESSYNEQFF
TRBV27	.	TRBJ1-2	few	TGTGCCAGCAGTTTAACAACAGGGCGAGGCTATGGCTACACCTTC	CASSLTTGRGYGYTF
TRBV10-3	.	TRBJ2-2	many	TGTGCCATCAGTGATGGGGGGCGCGACACCGGGGAGCTGTTTTTT	CAISDGGRDTGELFF
TRBV9	TRBD2	TRBJ2-2	.	TGTGCCAGCAGCGCCCCAGCTAGCGGCACGAACACCGGGGAGCTGTTTTTT	CASSAPASGTNTGELFF
TRBV4-1	TRBD1	TRBJ2-7	.	TGCGCCAGCAGCGGACAGGGGGACTACGAGCAGTACTTC	CASSGQGDYEQYF
TRBV27	.	TRBJ2-1	.	TGTGCCAGCAGCAAGCTCTCCTACAATGAGCAGTTCTTC	CASSKLSYNEQFF
TRBV6-5	TRBD1	TRBJ2-7	.	TGTGCCAGCAGACCTCCGAGGGGGCGCAACGAGCAGTACTTC	CASRPPRGRNEQYF
TRBV6-1	.	TRBJ2-6	few	TGTGCCAGCAGTGAAGAGATCTCTGGGGCCAACGTCCTGACTTTC	CASSEEISGANVLTF
TRBV5-6	.	TRBJ1-6	.	TGTGCCAGCCCTCGAACGGGAGATCTCTCCTATAATTCACCCCTCCACTTT	CASPRTGDLSYNSPLHF
TRBV9	TRBD2	TRBJ2-3	.	TGTGCCAGCAGCGTAGCTACGCTAGCGGGGGATACGCAGTATTTT	CASSVATLAGDTQYF
TRBV20-1	TRBD1	TRBJ2-1	once	TGCAGTGCTAGAGTGATTAGGGACAGGCCCGATGAGCAGTTCTTC	CSARVIRDRPDEQFF
TRBV10-2	.	TRBJ2-5	.	TGCGCCAGCAGCAGGGACCGTCTCGAGACCCAGTACTTC	CASSRDRLETQYF
TRBV12-3/TRBV12-4	TRBD1	TRBJ1-2	few	TGTGCCAGCAGTCCTTCAGGGGGGGGGTACCGAAACTATGGCTACACCTTC	CASSPSGGGYRNYGYTF
TRBV6-1	.	TRBJ2-7	.	TGTGCCAGCACCAGAGAGGGGACGGGAACCTACGAGCAGTACTTC	CASTREGTGTYEQYF
TRBV5-1	.	TRBJ2-2	.	TGCGCCAGCAGAGGGGGGGCCCTAAACACCGGGGAGCTGTTTTTT	CASRGGALNTGELFF
TRBV27	TRBD2	TRBJ2-3	.	TGTGCCAGCAGTCATCTGGGACTAGCGGGGTGGGATACGCAGTATTTT	CASSHLGLAGWDTQYF
TRBV7-2	.	TRBJ2-1	few	TGTGCCAGCAGCTTAGATCGGAGGGAGCAGTTCTTC	CASSLDRREQFF
TRBV29-1	TRBD1	TRBJ1-3	.	TGCAGCGTCAAACGAAACAGGGGCTCTGGAAACACCATATATTTT	CSVKRNRGSGNTIYF
TRBV27	TRBD2	TRBJ2-6	.	TGTGCCAGCAGGGCAGCGGGATTGGGGGCCAACGTCCTGACTTTC	CASRAAGLGANVLTF
TRBV2	TRBD2	TRBJ2-5	.	TGTGCCAGCAGTGAAGCTAGCGGGGGGCCTAGTACCCAGTACTTC	CASSEASGGPSTQYF
TRBV10-3	.	TRBJ2-3	.	TGTGCCATCAAACCCAGCGCGGCCACAGATACGCAGTATTTT	CAIKPSAATDTQYF
TRBV5-1	.	TRBJ2-7	once	TGCGCCAAGTTTTGGGGACTGAGCTACGAGCAGTACTTC	CAKFWGLSYEQYF
TRBV7-9	.	TRBJ2-3	few	TGTGCCAGCGGCTTGCCGGGGGCGGTAGATACGCAGTATTTT	CASGLPGAVDTQYF
TRBV13	TRBD2	TRBJ2-7	many	TGTGCCAGCAGCCCCGGGGGGGCCGGGCGCTACGAGCAGTACTTC	CASSPGGAGRYEQYF
TRBV28	.	TRBJ1-1	few	TGTGCCAGCAGTTTCGGTGAGCTTTATGACACCGGGCCGGCTGAAGCTTTCTTT	CASSFGELYDTGPAEAFF
TRBV4-1	.	TRBJ2-7	.	TGCGCCAGCAGCCAAGAGGCGGGGGCAGTCTCCTACGAGCAGTACTTC	CASSQEAGAVSYEQYF
TRBV29-1	.	TRBJ1-4	.	TGCAGCGTTTCGGGACAATACCTGGGAAAACTGTTTTTT	CSVSGQYLGKLFF
TRBV15	TRBD1	TRBJ2-7	.	TGTGCCACCAGCAGAGATCTCATCAGGGGGTTGCGGTCCTACGAGCAGTACTTC	CATSRDLIRGLRSYEQYF